The 7 T cell receptor beta chains presented below share a single source sample, sequenced in a study of T-cell memory formation after mild COVID-19. Via MiXCR, TCRdb re-called the 5' RACE reads, giving one row per CDR3 protein. The data contain some 120,000 distinct CDR3 sequences, about 6.5% of them singletons. Sequenced material: PBMCs or a T cell subset sorted from them (not recorded which). The origin of the receptors is an adult woman who had mild COVID-19 (a few samples of this study predate the infection). Cell type and time point are not known.

The genes are TRBV20-1 and TRBJ2-3, with TRBD2 as a possible D gene (5 bases). V lost 5 bases to trimming and J lost 6 bases, with 15 bases between them. The CDR3 extends over 13 amino acids. Looked up from germline, CDR1 is DFQATT and CDR2 is SNEGSKA (reference sequence). The CDR3 bases are TGCAGTGCTCGAGGGCTAGCACAGGATACGCAGTATTTT. Protein sequence: CSARGLAQDTQYF.

In its sample, this clonotype was seen a few times. The chain employs TRBV4-2 and TRBJ1-2; no clear D gene. This CDR3 spans 15 amino acids. V was clipped by 0 bases and J by 5 bases, with 13 bases between them. CDR1 LGHNA and CDR2 YNFKEQ come from the germline V gene. This chain's CDR3 is CASSQDHTWVYGYTF. DNA for the CDR3: TGTGCCAGCAGCCAAGATCACACTTGGGTATATGGCTACACCTTC.

This clonotype was counted many times. This chain links TRBV5-1 with TRBJ1-2; D is undetermined. Germline V CDR1 and CDR2: SGHRS, YFSETQ. This CDR3 is 16 amino acids long. V lost 0 bases to trimming and J lost 0 bases, with 12 bases between them. Here the CDR3 DNA reads TGCGCCAGCAGCTTGGCCCTATCGGAGGCTAACTATGGCTACACCTTC. It specifies CASSLALSEANYGYTF.

This clonotype was observed many times. The rearrangement links TRBV7-6 to TRBJ2-5; tentatively, D is TRBD1 (5 bases). Looked up from germline, CDR1 is SGHVS and CDR2 is FNYEAQ. V dropped 2 bases and J dropped 4 bases, with 11 bases sitting between them. This CDR3 is 14 amino acids long. CDR3 nucleotide sequence: TGTGCCAGCAGCTTACCGCAGGGCCCAGAGACCCAGTACTTC. Translation: CASSLPQGPETQYF. Variable domain in full (rest from reference TRBV7-6 and TRBJ2-5): GAGVSQSPRYKVTKRGQDVALRCDPISGHVSLYWYRQALGQGPEFLTYFNYEAQQDKSGLPNDRFSAERPEGSISTLTIQRTEQRDSAMYRCASSLPQGPETQYFGPGTRLLVL.

This clonotype was seen at least ten times. The chain employs TRBV20-1 and TRBJ2-7; 12 positions match TRBD2. The CDR3 is made up of 21 amino acids. CDR1 is DFQATT and CDR2 is SNEGSKA in the germline V gene (reference sequence). The junction had 25 bases not matched to a gene; V was cut back by 3 bases and J by 4 bases. The CDR3 sequence is CSASPRGGLAGGEKGGYEQYF. The CDR3 coding sequence is TGCAGTGCTAGTCCTAGGGGAGGGCTAGCGGGAGGGGAAAAGGGGGGATACGAGCAGTACTTC.

This clonotype was counted ten times or more. One junction end does not reproduce the germline sequence, and a read error may be involved. This chain connects TRBV20-1 to TRBJ1-2, with TRBD1 as a possible D gene (5 bases). In germline, CDR1 is DFQATT, CDR2 SNEGSKA (reference sequence). The CDR3 extends over 13 amino acids. CDR3 DNA: TGCAGTGCCTTAATCAAGAGGCAGGGCCCTCTCCCCTTC. Amino acids: CSALIKRQGPLPF.

The V and J genes are TRBV7-8 and TRBJ2-6; D is unclear. This CDR3 contains 16 residues. Trimming shortened V by 1 base and J by 0 bases, and 7 bases separated the two germline ends. The V gene's germline CDR1 is SGHVS and CDR2 FQNEAQ. The DNA of the CDR3 is TGTGCCAGCAGCTTAGTCGGCAGCTCTGGGGCCAACGTCCTGACTTTC. It specifies CASSLVGSSGANVLTF.